Following are 26 T cell receptor beta chains from one sample sequenced in a study of cytomegalovirus exposure and HLA in healthy donors. A multiplex PCR was run with 60 Vbeta primers and 13 Jbeta primers. Sequencing was performed with immunoSEQ multiplex PCR; in TCRdb, only in-frame clones are kept and a portion is missing. The sample records about 230,000 clones, around 85% being singletons. Sequences were obtained from PBMCs. Receptors originate from a human donor in good health.

CDR3 DNA sequence: TGTGCCAGCAGCTTGATTGCAATTAGCGGGAGCAATGAGCAGTTCTTC. It translates to CASSLIAISGSNEQFF. The V gene is TRBV5-6, the J gene TRBJ2-1; 9 nucleotides agree with TRBD2. After removal of 1 base from V and 6 bases from J, the junction contained 8 bases not matched to a gene. The CDR3 runs to 16 residues. The germline V gene has CDR1 SGHDT and CDR2 YYEEEE.

The chain links TRBV10-3 to TRBJ1-1, with D hard to call. Trimming removed 10 bases from V and 5 bases from J, with 20 bases in between. CDR3 length equals 14 residues. CDR1 and CDR2 (germline): ENHRY, SYGVKD. The CDR3 loop is CATEASGGRTEAFF. The DNA of the CDR3 is TGTGCCACGGAAGCTTCGGGAGGGCGGACTGAAGCTTTCTTT.

V gene TRBV4-1 combines with J gene TRBJ1-4, with unresolved D. This CDR3 has 12 residues. The ends were cut back, 3 bases at V and 7 bases at J, with 6 bases in the middle. Germline CDR1 reads MGHRA; CDR2 reads YSYEKL. The CDR3: CASSHSVEKLFF. CDR3 nucleotides: TGCGCCAGCAGCCATTCGGTTGAAAAACTGTTTTTT.

This clone was counted once. J is TRBJ2-7 and V is TRBV5-5; possibly TRBD1 for D (6 bases). Germline V gene sequence: CDR1 SGHKS, CDR2 YYEKEE (reference sequence). V was trimmed by 4 bases and J by 3 bases, leaving 20 bases between them. The CDR3 contains 16 residues. The CDR3 DNA reads as TGTGCCAGCAGCCCCGTAACATACAGGGCCCTCTACGAGCAGTACTTC. Protein sequence: CASSPVTYRALYEQYF.

This sequence joins TRBV28 and TRBJ2-7, with 9 bases matching TRBD1. CDR3 length: 14 amino acids. V shed 4 bases, J shed 3 bases, and the junction held 4 bases outside the gene matches. The germline V gene encodes CDR1 MDHEN and CDR2 SYDVKM. The CDR3 reads CASSSGQGYYEQYF. DNA of the CDR3: TGTGCCAGCAGTTCCGGACAGGGGTACTACGAGCAGTACTTC. The entire variable domain, with the rest obtained from reference TRBV28 and TRBJ2-7, is as follows: DVKVTQSSRYLVKRTGEKVFLECVQDMDHENMFWYRQDPGLGLRLIYFSYDVKMKEKGDIPEGYSVSREKKERFSLILESASTNQTSMYLCASSSGQGYYEQYFGPGTRLTVT.

The chain joins TRBV5-1 to TRBJ2-5; 7 bases align to TRBD1. This CDR3 comprises 17 residues. Germline values: CDR1 SGHRS, CDR2 YFSETQ. Trimming at V came to 4 bases and at J to 5 bases, leaving 17 bases not matched to a gene. In nucleotides, the CDR3 is TGCGCCAGCAGCACAGGGGTCGGGGCGCAGACTTATGAGACCCAGTACTTC. Its translation: CASSTGVGAQTYETQYF.

The sample holds a few counts of this clone. The chain employs TRBV7-9 and TRBJ2-7; D may be TRBD1 (5 bases). V was pared by 2 bases and J by 11 bases, with 16 bases between. The CDR3 loop spans 13 amino acids. The germline V gene has CDR1 SEHNR and CDR2 FQNEAQ (reference sequence). Here the CDR3 reads CASSLTSGLREYF. The CDR3 DNA is TGTGCCAGCAGCTTAACGTCTGGGCTCAGGGAGTACTTC. Together with reference TRBV7-9 and TRBJ2-7, the CDR3 gives the full variable domain: DTGVSQNPRHKITKRGQNVTFRCDPISEHNRLYWYRQTLGQGPEFLTYFQNEAQLEKSRLLSDRFSAERPKGSFSTLEIQRTEQGDSAMYLCASSLTSGLREYFGPGTRLTVT.

This CDR3 is CASSLNRGGHTEAFF. CDR3 DNA: TGTGCCAGCAGCCTTAATAGGGGGGGACACACTGAAGCTTTCTTT. This chain links TRBV7-9 with TRBJ1-1; tentatively, D is TRBD1 (6 bases). V was shortened by 5 bases and J by 3 bases, with 16 bases between the two germline ends. CDR1 is SEHNR and CDR2 is FQNEAQ in the germline V gene (reference sequence). CDR3 length: 15 amino acids.

This rearrangement joins TRBV20-1 to TRBJ2-1; a weak D match, TRBD2 (6 bases). V shed 6 bases and J shed 7 bases, with 10 bases lying between them. CDR3 size: 11 residues. Germline CDR1 is DFQATT and CDR2 is SNEGSKA (reference sequence). CDR3 sequence (DNA): TGCAGTGCCCCGGGAGTAAATGAGCAGTTCTTC. Translating it yields CSAPGVNEQFF.

This chain uses TRBV30 with TRBJ1-4; a possible D gene is TRBD1 (5 bases). CDR1 is GTSNPN and CDR2 is SVGIG in the germline V gene (reference sequence). The CDR3 loop spans 14 amino acids. The V end was cut by 7 bases, the J end by 10 bases, with 22 bases between. Here the CDR3 DNA reads TGTGCCTACAATGGACCCCACTGGGGCGGAAAACTGTTTTTT. Translation: CAYNGPHWGGKLFF.

V and J are TRBV2 and TRBJ1-1; no clear D. CDR3 size: 13 residues. Trimming cost V 2 bases and J 1 base, with 5 bases left between them. CDR1 SNHLY and CDR2 FYNNEI come from the germline V gene. Here the CDR3 reads CASSEQSNTEAFF. The CDR3 DNA follows: TGTGCCAGCAGTGAACAGTCGAACACTGAAGCTTTCTTT.

The chain joins TRBV6-1 to TRBJ1-1, with a weak D call TRBD1 (5 bases). Germline V CDR1 and CDR2: MNHNS, SASEGT. This CDR3 contains 13 residues. The V end was cut by 4 bases, the J end by 9 bases, with 15 bases between. The CDR3 region is CASSVNIQEKAFF. The CDR3 DNA reads TGTGCCAGCAGTGTAAATATACAGGAGAAAGCTTTCTTT.

CDR3 region: CASSIVTGVETQYF. CDR3 DNA sequence: TGTGCCAGTAGTATTGTAACGGGGGTAGAGACCCAGTACTTC. The chain combines TRBV19 with TRBJ2-5; possibly TRBD2 for D (6 bases). The ends were cut back, 3 bases at V and 4 bases at J, with 12 bases in the middle. This CDR3 has 14 amino acids. Germline V gene data show CDR1 as LNHDA and CDR2 as SQIVND (reference sequence).

This clone appeared once. The chain is built from TRBV6-4 and TRBJ2-5, with 13 bases fitting TRBD2. The length of the CDR3 is 15 residues. Losses at the gene ends were 6 bases for V and 5 bases for J; bases not matched to a gene: 6. The germline V gene encodes CDR1 MRHNA and CDR2 SNTAGT. The CDR3 here is CASRRTSGSWETQYF. In DNA, the CDR3 is TGTGCCAGCAGGAGGACTAGCGGGAGTTGGGAGACCCAGTACTTC.

This clone turned up a few times. The chain couples TRBV5-1 to TRBJ2-1; TRBD2 aligns across 9 bases. In germline, CDR1 is SGHRS, CDR2 YFSETQ. The CDR3 has 18 amino acids. V lost 0 bases to trimming and J lost 0 bases; unmatched junction nucleotides: 7. The CDR3 DNA reads as TGCGCCAGCAGCTTGGCCCGGACTAGCGAGAGCTCCTACAATGAGCAGTTCTTC. Amino acids: CASSLARTSESSYNEQFF.

The chain has TRBV6-4 and TRBJ1-2; D is possibly TRBD1 (5 bases). V gave up 6 bases and J gave up 7 bases, with 15 bases separating them. CDR3 size: 13 residues. Germline V gene sequence: CDR1 MRHNA, CDR2 SNTAGT. DNA of the CDR3: TGTGCCAGCAGCCCGATGCAGGGTGGTGGCTACACCTTC. Translating it yields CASSPMQGGGYTF.

This chain joins TRBV6-5 and TRBJ2-5; maybe TRBD2 (6 bases). The CDR3 length is 15 residues. Germline values: CDR1 MNHEY, CDR2 SVGAGI. V lost 1 base and J 3 bases, leaving 12 bases between the germline ends. This CDR3 is CASSYFGGDEETQYF. The CDR3 DNA reads as TGTGCCAGCAGTTACTTCGGAGGGGATGAAGAGACCCAGTACTTC.

The chain is built from TRBV19 and TRBJ2-7, with 8 bases lining up with TRBD2. CDR1 and CDR2 (germline): LNHDA, SQIVND (reference sequence). The CDR3 spans 14 residues. V shed 3 bases and J 3 bases; nucleotides not matched to a gene: 4. CDR3 nucleotides: TGTGCCAGTAGTATTAGAGCGGGAGTCTACGAGCAGTACTTC. Translated: CASSIRAGVYEQYF.

Only a few counts were recorded for this clone. Here the CDR3 DNA reads TGCGCCAGCAGTGAGTCGACGGCAGGGGGCAGGACTGAAGCTTTCTTT. Amino acids: CASSESTAGGRTEAFF. The V call is TRBV10-1, the J call TRBJ1-1; TRBD1 aligns across 8 bases. The CDR3 extends over 16 amino acids. Germline V gene data show CDR1 as WNHNN and CDR2 as SYGVQD (reference sequence). With 0 bases clipped from V and 5 bases from J, the junction kept 8 bases outside the gene matches.

This clone was counted once. The chain carries TRBV7-2 and TRBJ2-7; 10 positions agree with TRBD1. V gave up 4 bases and J gave up 1 base; unmatched junction bases: 1. CDR3 length equals 14 residues. Germline V CDR1 and CDR2: SGHTA, FQGNSA. CDR3 protein: CASSWGQGSYEQYF. The CDR3 nucleotides are TGTGCCAGCAGCTGGGGACAGGGGTCCTACGAGCAGTACTTC.

V is TRBV5-4 and J is TRBJ2-7, with D possibly being TRBD2 (6 bases). There are 14 residues in the CDR3. Trimming left V 7 bases short and J 0 bases short, with 14 bases between. Germline assignment: CDR1 SGHNT and CDR2 YYREEE (reference sequence). The CDR3 nucleotides read TGTGCCAGCCGGAGAGATAGCGGCTCCTACGAGCAGTACTTC. It yields the protein CASRRDSGSYEQYF.

The V and J genes are TRBV11-2 and TRBJ2-3; weak D call: TRBD1 (6 bases). V shed 1 base and J shed 4 bases, with 12 bases lying between them. CDR1 SGHAT and CDR2 FQNNGV come from the germline V gene. CDR3 size: 15 residues. The DNA for the CDR3 is TGTGCCAGCAGCTTAGGACAGGTCCTGGCAGATACGCAGTATTTT. Translated: CASSLGQVLADTQYF.

The chain carries TRBV7-8 and TRBJ2-5; 10 positions match TRBD1. This CDR3 is 17 amino acids long. Unmatched junction bases numbered 8, after V lost 1 base and J lost 3 bases. Germline CDR1 reads SGHVS; CDR2 reads FQNEAQ. The CDR3 nucleotides are TGTGCCAGCAGCTTAGGAGGCTCGGGACAGGGGAAAGAGACCCAGTACTTC. Translating gives CASSLGGSGQGKETQYF.

This clone has only one observation. V usage is TRBV2 and J usage is TRBJ2-1, with D possibly being TRBD1 (5 bases). The CDR3 is made up of 15 amino acids. The germline V gene encodes CDR1 SNHLY and CDR2 FYNNEI. Trimming pared 5 bases from V and 0 bases from J, leaving 11 bases between. The CDR3 sequence: CASSPRQSSYNEQFF. In DNA, the CDR3 is TGTGCCAGCAGTCCCCGACAGAGCTCCTACAATGAGCAGTTCTTC.

The chain joins TRBV28 to TRBJ2-7; 15 nucleotides align to TRBD2. V was clipped by 3 bases and J by 0 bases; unmatched bases: 9. This CDR3 contains 19 residues. Germline lookup yields CDR1 MDHEN and CDR2 SYDVKM. The CDR3 loop reads CASSLGPGLAGGTSYEQYF. For the CDR3, the DNA is TGTGCCAGCAGTTTGGGACCGGGACTAGCGGGAGGTACCTCCTACGAGCAGTACTTC.

The chain combines TRBV5-1 with TRBJ2-1; 7 positions match TRBD2. J was trimmed by 0 bases and V by 2 bases; bases with no gene match: 2. Germline CDR1 reads SGHRS; CDR2 reads YFSETQ. This CDR3 is built from 15 residues. CDR3 sequence reads: CASSLGGGSYNEQFF. CDR3 sequence (DNA): TGCGCCAGCAGCTTAGGCGGGGGCTCCTACAATGAGCAGTTCTTC.